Listed below are T cell receptor beta chains from one sample, sequenced in a study of T cell changes during pregnancy in multiple sclerosis. Repertoires were generated with immunoSEQ multiplex PCR, while TCRdb's copy carries only in-frame clones and drops some. The repertoire includes over 25,000 clones, approximately 90% of them detected once, and 5% to 7.5% sits in the top ten. The sequencing used CD8+ T cells from peripheral blood mononuclear cells, collected before pregnancy. Receptors were obtained from a female donor with multiple sclerosis, enrolled in a pregnancy study. The CDR3 runs from the conserved cysteine through the conserved F or W. The order of the fields is clone size, J gene, D gene, V gene, CDR3 DNA, CDR3 protein. The D gene is left open where the match is weak. Size is stated for part of the rows, as once, few or many counts, or as a class when the clone is expanded.

clone_size: NA; j_call: TRBJ1-2; d_call: NA; v_call: TRBV5-1; cdr3_nt: TGCGCCAGCAGCCATACACAGGGTATTAACTATGGCTACACCTTC; cdr3_aa: CASSHTQGINYGYTF
clone_size: NA; j_call: TRBJ2-2; d_call: TRBD1; v_call: TRBV5-5; cdr3_nt: TGTGCCAGCAGCGCCAGGGGGACCGGGGAGCTGTTTTTT; cdr3_aa: CASSARGTGELFF
clone_size: NA; j_call: TRBJ2-5; d_call: NA; v_call: TRBV7-8; cdr3_nt: TGTGCCAGCAGCTTTATGGGCGGGACCCAGAAGCCGGAGACCCAGTACTTC; cdr3_aa: CASSFMGGTQKPETQYF
clone_size: NA; j_call: TRBJ2-3; d_call: NA; v_call: TRBV9; cdr3_nt: TGTGCCAGCAGCGTGGGGCCCGAGGTCCCGGAAAATACGCAGTATTTT; cdr3_aa: CASSVGPEVPENTQYF
clone_size: NA; j_call: TRBJ2-1; d_call: NA; v_call: TRBV4-3; cdr3_nt: TGCGCCAGCAGCCAAGATCTGGAGGAGGTGATGAATGAGCAGTTCTTC; cdr3_aa: CASSQDLEEVMNEQFF
clone_size: medium-sized; j_call: TRBJ2-5; d_call: TRBD2; v_call: TRBV7-9; cdr3_nt: TGTGCCAGCAGCTTAGGCGAACGAGCGGGAGTAAACCAAGAGACCCAGTACTTC; cdr3_aa: CASSLGERAGVNQETQYF
clone_size: NA; j_call: TRBJ2-7; d_call: NA; v_call: TRBV7-2; cdr3_nt: TGTGCCAGCAGCTTAGTCGGTTACAGGGCCGGGGAGCAGTACTTC; cdr3_aa: CASSLVGYRAGEQYF
clone_size: NA; j_call: TRBJ2-3; d_call: TRBD1; v_call: TRBV6-4; cdr3_nt: TGTGCCAGCAGTGTCGGGACAGGGGGCACAGATACGCAGTATTTT; cdr3_aa: CASSVGTGGTDTQYF
clone_size: NA; j_call: TRBJ2-7; d_call: TRBD2; v_call: TRBV7-6; cdr3_nt: TGTGCCAGCAGCTTAGGTCCCCCTGGGACTAGCGGATACGAGCAGTACTTC; cdr3_aa: CASSLGPPGTSGYEQYF
clone_size: many; j_call: TRBJ2-7; d_call: TRBD2; v_call: TRBV25-1; cdr3_nt: TGTGCCAGCAGTGCTACGGGACTACCGGGATCCTACGAGCAGTACTTC; cdr3_aa: CASSATGLPGSYEQYF
clone_size: NA; j_call: TRBJ1-2; d_call: NA; v_call: TRBV28; cdr3_nt: TGTGCCAGCAGTTCCCTCAGCAGGGCATACTATGGCTACACCTTC; cdr3_aa: CASSSLSRAYYGYTF
clone_size: few; j_call: TRBJ1-1; d_call: NA; v_call: TRBV2; cdr3_nt: TGTGCCAGCAGGGGTCCGGGATTGGAAGCTTTCTTT; cdr3_aa: CASRGPGLEAFF
clone_size: NA; j_call: TRBJ2-3; d_call: TRBD2; v_call: TRBV4-2; cdr3_nt: TGTGCCAGCAGCCAAGTAGCGGGAGGGGGCACAGATACGCAGTATTTT; cdr3_aa: CASSQVAGGGTDTQYF
clone_size: NA; j_call: TRBJ1-2; d_call: NA; v_call: TRBV6-5; cdr3_nt: TGTGCCAGCAGTCCCTTGGACAGATTCGATGGCTACACCTTC; cdr3_aa: CASSPLDRFDGYTF
clone_size: once; j_call: TRBJ2-1; d_call: NA; v_call: TRBV27; cdr3_nt: TGTGCCAGCAGTTTGACCGGAGGGCTGGGCTATGAGCAGTTCTTC; cdr3_aa: CASSLTGGLGYEQFF
clone_size: NA; j_call: TRBJ1-2; d_call: NA; v_call: TRBV4-3; cdr3_nt: TGCGCCAGCAGCCAAGATTGGCAGGTAGACTACTACTATGGCTACACCTTC; cdr3_aa: CASSQDWQVDYYYGYTF
clone_size: NA; j_call: TRBJ2-1; d_call: NA; v_call: TRBV7-9; cdr3_nt: TGTGCCAGCAGCTTTAACAGCTACAATGAGCAGTTCTTC; cdr3_aa: CASSFNSYNEQFF
clone_size: NA; j_call: TRBJ2-1; d_call: TRBD2; v_call: TRBV7-8; cdr3_nt: TGTGCCAGCAGCGTACTAGCGGGAATCGATGAGCAGTTCTTC; cdr3_aa: CASSVLAGIDEQFF
clone_size: NA; j_call: TRBJ2-7; d_call: NA; v_call: TRBV27; cdr3_nt: TGTGCCAGCAGTTTAAGGGGCGGATTCGAGCAGTACTTC; cdr3_aa: CASSLRGGFEQYF
clone_size: once; j_call: TRBJ1-2; d_call: TRBD1; v_call: TRBV29-1; cdr3_nt: TGCAGCGTTGTCAGGGGGGACTATGGCTACACCTTC; cdr3_aa: CSVVRGDYGYTF
clone_size: NA; j_call: TRBJ2-7; d_call: NA; v_call: TRBV27; cdr3_nt: TGTGCCAGCTCCTCAAGGTTGGGGGGTAACGAGCAGTACTTC; cdr3_aa: CASSSRLGGNEQYF
clone_size: NA; j_call: TRBJ1-5; d_call: TRBD1; v_call: TRBV6-5; cdr3_nt: TGTGCCAGCAGTTCTGGACAGGGGGCTTATCAGCCCCAGCATTTT; cdr3_aa: CASSSGQGAYQPQHF
clone_size: NA; j_call: TRBJ2-6; d_call: NA; v_call: TRBV30; cdr3_nt: TGTGCCTGGAATCTAGGCGCTGGGGCCAACGTCCTGACTTTC; cdr3_aa: CAWNLGAGANVLTF
clone_size: NA; j_call: TRBJ2-2; d_call: TRBD1; v_call: TRBV15; cdr3_nt: TGTGCCACCCTCCGGGACAGGGATAACACCGGGGAGCTGTTTTTT; cdr3_aa: CATLRDRDNTGELFF
clone_size: NA; j_call: TRBJ2-2; d_call: TRBD2; v_call: TRBV11-2; cdr3_nt: TGTGCCAGCAGCCCCCGGAGACTAGCAACTAACACCGGGGAGCTGTTTTTT; cdr3_aa: CASSPRRLATNTGELFF
clone_size: NA; j_call: TRBJ2-7; d_call: TRBD2; v_call: TRBV11-2; cdr3_nt: TGTGCCAGCGGGGACTACTACGAGCAGTACTTC; cdr3_aa: CASGDYYEQYF
clone_size: NA; j_call: TRBJ1-2; d_call: NA; v_call: TRBV2; cdr3_nt: TGTGCCAGCAGTGAAATTGGTAGTGGCTACACCTTC; cdr3_aa: CASSEIGSGYTF
clone_size: NA; j_call: TRBJ2-7; d_call: NA; v_call: TRBV7-2; cdr3_nt: TGTGCCAGCAGCTTATTAGCATACGAGCAGTACTTC; cdr3_aa: CASSLLAYEQYF
clone_size: NA; j_call: TRBJ1-1; d_call: NA; v_call: TRBV27; cdr3_nt: TGTGCCAGCAGTTCCCGGACAGTAGCTGAAGCTTTCTTT; cdr3_aa: CASSSRTVAEAFF
clone_size: NA; j_call: TRBJ2-1; d_call: NA; v_call: TRBV19; cdr3_nt: TGTGCCAGTAGTGAGCGGAGAGGGAATGAGCAGTTCTTC; cdr3_aa: CASSERRGNEQFF
clone_size: NA; j_call: TRBJ2-6; d_call: NA; v_call: TRBV4-3; cdr3_nt: TGCGCCAGCAGCCAAGATCAGGGGGGTGGGGCCAACGTCCTGACTTTC; cdr3_aa: CASSQDQGGGANVLTF
clone_size: NA; j_call: TRBJ2-3; d_call: NA; v_call: TRBV5-1; cdr3_nt: TGCGCCAGCAGCTCCCTGGGTGGGAGAGTGAGCACAGATACGCAGTATTTT; cdr3_aa: CASSSLGGRVSTDTQYF
clone_size: NA; j_call: TRBJ2-5; d_call: NA; v_call: TRBV6-1; cdr3_nt: TGTGCCAGCAGTGAAGCTGGGGGCTGGGAGACCCAGTACTTC; cdr3_aa: CASSEAGGWETQYF
clone_size: once; j_call: TRBJ2-7; d_call: TRBD2; v_call: TRBV19; cdr3_nt: TGTGCCAGTACCGATCCGGGACTAGCGGGAGTCCGGGGCGAGCAGTACTTC; cdr3_aa: CASTDPGLAGVRGEQYF
clone_size: NA; j_call: TRBJ1-1; d_call: NA; v_call: TRBV6-5; cdr3_nt: TGTGCCAGCATGCTGACTTGGGGGCTTAGTGACGAAGCTTTCTTT; cdr3_aa: CASMLTWGLSDEAFF
clone_size: once; j_call: TRBJ2-5; d_call: NA; v_call: TRBV6-1; cdr3_nt: TGTGCCAGCAGGGTTCCACAGAACCAAGAGACCCAGTACTTC; cdr3_aa: CASRVPQNQETQYF
clone_size: once; j_call: TRBJ2-7; d_call: TRBD1; v_call: TRBV28; cdr3_nt: TGTGCCAGCAGTTTACTTCGACAGGGGGCGTACGAGCAGTACTTC; cdr3_aa: CASSLLRQGAYEQYF
clone_size: NA; j_call: TRBJ2-5; d_call: NA; v_call: TRBV14; cdr3_nt: TGTGCCAGCAGCCCTCTGGGAGACACCTCTCCCCGATTCTCCCAAGAGACCCAGTACTTC; cdr3_aa: CASSPLGDTSPRFSQETQYF
clone_size: NA; j_call: TRBJ1-1; d_call: NA; v_call: TRBV19; cdr3_nt: TGTGCCAGTAGTAAAACAGCCACCTCGACTGAAGCTTTCTTT; cdr3_aa: CASSKTATSTEAFF